The TCR beta chain described here comes from a study of T cell responses to AZD1222 COVID-19 vaccine. Study findings and constraints: Repertoire collection took place solely once the T cell response had peaked. Among the donors, most were white British and more were female, and clonal diversity was possibly underestimated. Spike as a whole was targeted by vaccine-associated CD4 TCRs, dominant at 160-218 and 743-854.

Details on this clone: The target antigen is unknown.

Generated by immunoSEQ multiplex PCR, the TCRdb table keeps only in-frame clones and is missing some. The data contain tens of thousands of clones, about nine tenths of them singletons. The CDR3 runs 14 residues. Germline lookup yields CDR1 SGHNT and CDR2 YENEEA. V dropped 4 bases and J dropped 2; count of bases not matched to a gene: 5. This material consisted of peripheral blood, taken 28 days after the second AZD1222 dose. This receptor was taken from an adult who received the AZD1222 COVID-19 vaccine. V usage is TRBV11-3 and J usage is TRBJ2-7; TRBD2 aligns across 7 bases. CDR3 DNA: TGTGCCAGCAGCTCGGGGAGGGGCACCTACGAGCAGTACTTC. This gives the protein CASSSGRGTYEQYF.